The present entry profiles one T cell receptor (beta chain) with its context. Antigen: not known. V was trimmed by 7 bases and J by 4 bases, leaving 7 bases between them. The CDR3 runs 11 residues. The V gene's germline CDR1 is MDHEN and CDR2 SYDVKM. This sample was taken from a study of cytomegalovirus exposure and HLA in healthy donors. Overall study: According to later analysis, the same platform produced the 120 validation and several hundred first-cohort repertoires. The study's findings and limits: Researchers catalogued roughly 150 TCR beta chains as cytomegalovirus-associated. CMV antigen specificity was confirmed in vitro for a few CMV-associated chains. The finding came from a later analysis; first-cohort TCR clusters tended to co-occur in the 130 or so validation repertoires.

Profiled with immunoSEQ multiplex PCR; TCRdb holds only in-frame clones, not every one. The table lists approximately 220,000 clones, 85% to 95% of them singletons. The source of this sequence is a young woman in good health and CMV-seronegative. The chain links TRBV28 to TRBJ1-2; D call uncertain. The sequencing input was PBMCs. CDR3 protein: CASNLGYGYTF. DNA of the CDR3: TGTGCCAGCAACCTAGGCTATGGCTACACCTTC.